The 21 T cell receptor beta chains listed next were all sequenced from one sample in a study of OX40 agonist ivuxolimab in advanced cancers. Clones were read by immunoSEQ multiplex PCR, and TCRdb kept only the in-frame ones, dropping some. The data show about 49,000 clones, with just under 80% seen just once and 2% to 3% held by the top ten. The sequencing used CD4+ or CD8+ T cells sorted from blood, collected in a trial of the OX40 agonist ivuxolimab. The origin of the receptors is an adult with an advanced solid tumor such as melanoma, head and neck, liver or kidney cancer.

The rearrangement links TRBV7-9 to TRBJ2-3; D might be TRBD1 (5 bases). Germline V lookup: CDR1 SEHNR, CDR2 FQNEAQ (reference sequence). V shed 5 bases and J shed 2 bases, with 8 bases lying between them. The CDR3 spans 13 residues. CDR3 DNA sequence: TGTGCCAGCAGCCCCAGGGCCACAGATACGCAGTATTTT. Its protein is CASSPRATDTQYF.

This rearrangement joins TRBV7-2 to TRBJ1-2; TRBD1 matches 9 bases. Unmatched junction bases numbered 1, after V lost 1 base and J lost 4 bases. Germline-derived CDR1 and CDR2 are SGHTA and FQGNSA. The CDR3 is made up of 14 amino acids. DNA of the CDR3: TGTGCCAGCAGCTTAGACAGGGGGCTCTATGGCTACACCTTC. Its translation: CASSLDRGLYGYTF.

The CDR3 here is CASSPLGQGSSPLHF. The CDR3 nucleotides read TGTGCCAGCAGCCCCTTGGGACAGGGTTCTTCACCCCTCCACTTT. The rearrangement uses TRBV5-6 and TRBJ1-6; TRBD1 matches at 9 bases. The J segment lost 9 bases and the V segment lost 4 bases, leaving 8 bases of the junction unmatched. CDR3 size: 15 residues. Looked up from germline, CDR1 is SGHDT and CDR2 is YYEEEE.

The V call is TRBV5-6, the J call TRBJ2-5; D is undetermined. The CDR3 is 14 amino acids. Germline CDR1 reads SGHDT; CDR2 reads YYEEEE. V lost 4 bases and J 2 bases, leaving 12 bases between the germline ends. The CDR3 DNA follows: TGTGCCAGCAGCCAGGTCCAAATTCAAGAGACCCAGTACTTC. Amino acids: CASSQVQIQETQYF.

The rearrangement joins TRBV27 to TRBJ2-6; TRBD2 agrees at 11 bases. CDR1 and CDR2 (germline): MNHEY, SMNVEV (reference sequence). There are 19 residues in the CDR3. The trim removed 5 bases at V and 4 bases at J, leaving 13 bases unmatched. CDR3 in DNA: TGTGCCAGCAGTCTGGGACTAGCGGACATAATGGGGGGGGCCAACGTCCTGACTTTC. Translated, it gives CASSLGLADIMGGANVLTF.

The CDR3 sequence is CASSQGGVSGEAFF. The CDR3 nucleotides read TGCGCCAGCAGCCAAGGAGGGGTAAGTGGTGAAGCTTTCTTT. J is TRBJ1-1 and V is TRBV4-1, with D maybe TRBD1 (5 bases). Germline CDR1 reads MGHRA; CDR2 reads YSYEKL. The V end was cut by 1 base, the J end by 7 bases, with 13 bases between. CDR3 size: 14 residues.

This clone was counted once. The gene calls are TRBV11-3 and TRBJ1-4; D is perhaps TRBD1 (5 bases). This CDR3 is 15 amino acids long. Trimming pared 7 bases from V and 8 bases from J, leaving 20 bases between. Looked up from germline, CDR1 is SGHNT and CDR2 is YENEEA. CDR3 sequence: CASTTGGSLAEKLFF. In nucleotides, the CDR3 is TGTGCCAGCACGACCGGGGGGAGCCTGGCGGAAAAACTGTTTTTT.

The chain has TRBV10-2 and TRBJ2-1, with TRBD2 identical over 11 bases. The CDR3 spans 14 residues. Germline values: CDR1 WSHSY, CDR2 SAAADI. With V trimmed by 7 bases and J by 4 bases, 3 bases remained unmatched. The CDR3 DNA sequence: TGCGCCAGCACCTTAGCGGGGGGGTACAATGAGCAGTTCTTC. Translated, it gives CASTLAGGYNEQFF.

The CDR3 bases are TGTGCCAGCTCACCAGGGCAAAAAGAGACCCAGTACTTC. It yields the protein CASSPGQKETQYF. The chain carries TRBV18 and TRBJ2-5; D is ambiguous. The V and J ends lost 2 bases and 3 bases respectively, with 7 bases between them. This CDR3 has 13 residues. Germline values: CDR1 KGHSH, CDR2 LQKENI.

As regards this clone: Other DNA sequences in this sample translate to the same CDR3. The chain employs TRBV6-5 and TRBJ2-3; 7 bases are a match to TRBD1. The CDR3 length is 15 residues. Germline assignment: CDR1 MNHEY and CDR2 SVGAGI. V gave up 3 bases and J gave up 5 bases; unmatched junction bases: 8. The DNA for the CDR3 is TGTGCCAGCAGTTATAGCAGGGGGAGCGGAGATACGCAGTATTTT. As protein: CASSYSRGSGDTQYF.

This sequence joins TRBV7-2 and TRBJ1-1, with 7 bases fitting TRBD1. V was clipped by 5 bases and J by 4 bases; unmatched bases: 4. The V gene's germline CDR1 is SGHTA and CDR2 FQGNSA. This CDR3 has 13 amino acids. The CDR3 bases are TGTGCCAGCAGCACTCAGGGGGGCACTGAAGCTTTCTTT. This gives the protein CASSTQGGTEAFF.

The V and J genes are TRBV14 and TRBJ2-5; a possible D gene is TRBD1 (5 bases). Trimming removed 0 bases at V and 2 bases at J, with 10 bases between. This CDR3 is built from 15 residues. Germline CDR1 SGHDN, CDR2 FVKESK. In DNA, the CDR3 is TGTGCCAGCAGCCAAGATTGGGGCAGGCAAGAGACCCAGTACTTC. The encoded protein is CASSQDWGRQETQYF.

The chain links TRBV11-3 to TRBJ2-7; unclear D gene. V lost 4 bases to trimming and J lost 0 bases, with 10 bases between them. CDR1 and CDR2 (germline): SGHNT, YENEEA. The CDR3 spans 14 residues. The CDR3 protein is CASSSDAHSYEQYF. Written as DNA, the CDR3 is TGTGCCAGCAGCTCCGATGCCCACTCCTACGAGCAGTACTTC. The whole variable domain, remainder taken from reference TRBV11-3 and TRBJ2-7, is EAGVVQSPRYKIIEKKQPVAFWCNPISGHNTLYWYLQNLGQGPELLIRYENEEAVDDSQLPKDRFSAERLKGVDSTLKIQPAELGDSAVYLCASSSDAHSYEQYFGPGTRLTVT.

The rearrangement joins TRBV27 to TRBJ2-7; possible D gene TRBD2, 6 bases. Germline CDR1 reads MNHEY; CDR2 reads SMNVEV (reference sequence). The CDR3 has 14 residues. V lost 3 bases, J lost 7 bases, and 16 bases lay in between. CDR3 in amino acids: CASSLGRREWEQYF. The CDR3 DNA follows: TGTGCCAGCAGTTTGGGCCGACGGGAGTGGGAGCAGTACTTC.

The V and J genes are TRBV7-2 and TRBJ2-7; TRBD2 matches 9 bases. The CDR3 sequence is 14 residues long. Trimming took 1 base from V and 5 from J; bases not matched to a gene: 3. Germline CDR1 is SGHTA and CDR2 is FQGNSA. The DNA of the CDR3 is TGTGCCAGCAGCTTAGGGACTAGCGTGGACGAGCAGTACTTC. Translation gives CASSLGTSVDEQYF.

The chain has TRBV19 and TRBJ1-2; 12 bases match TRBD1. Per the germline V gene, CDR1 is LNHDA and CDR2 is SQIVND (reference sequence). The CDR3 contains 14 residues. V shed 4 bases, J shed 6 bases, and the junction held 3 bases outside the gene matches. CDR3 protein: CASSRDRGRNGYTF. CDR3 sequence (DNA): TGTGCCAGTAGTAGGGACAGGGGGCGAAATGGCTACACCTTC.

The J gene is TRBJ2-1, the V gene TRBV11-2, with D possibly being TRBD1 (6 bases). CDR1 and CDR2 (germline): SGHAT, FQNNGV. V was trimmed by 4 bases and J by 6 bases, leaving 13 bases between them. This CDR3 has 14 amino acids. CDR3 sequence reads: CASSWRRDTNEQFF. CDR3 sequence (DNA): TGTGCCAGCAGCTGGCGCCGGGACACCAATGAGCAGTTCTTC.

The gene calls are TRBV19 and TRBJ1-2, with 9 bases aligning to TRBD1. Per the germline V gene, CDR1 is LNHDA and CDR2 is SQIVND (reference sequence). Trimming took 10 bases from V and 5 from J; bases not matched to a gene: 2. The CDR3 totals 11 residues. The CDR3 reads CATGQGYGYTF. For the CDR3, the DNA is TGTGCCACCGGACAGGGGTATGGCTACACCTTC.

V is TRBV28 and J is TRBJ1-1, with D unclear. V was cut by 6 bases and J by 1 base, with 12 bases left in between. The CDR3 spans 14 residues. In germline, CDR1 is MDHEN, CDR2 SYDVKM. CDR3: CASREAGPNTEAFF. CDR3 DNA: TGTGCCAGCAGGGAGGCAGGCCCGAACACTGAAGCTTTCTTT.

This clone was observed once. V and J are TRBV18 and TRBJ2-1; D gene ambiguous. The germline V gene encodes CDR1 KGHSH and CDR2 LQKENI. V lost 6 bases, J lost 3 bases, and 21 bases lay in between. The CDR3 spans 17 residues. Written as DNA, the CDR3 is TGTGCCAGCTCCCCCCAGCCGGCGAGACAACTCTACAATGAGCAGTTCTTC. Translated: CASSPQPARQLYNEQFF.

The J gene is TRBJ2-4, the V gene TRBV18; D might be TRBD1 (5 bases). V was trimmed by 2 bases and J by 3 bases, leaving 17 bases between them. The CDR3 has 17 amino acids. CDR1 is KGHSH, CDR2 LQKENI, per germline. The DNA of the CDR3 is TGTGCCAGCTCACCAATAGATCAGGGAAAGGGCAAAAACATTCAGTACTTC. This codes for CASSPIDQGKGKNIQYF.